The T cell receptor (beta chain) described here comes from a study of T cells in Graves' hyperthyroidism and ophthalmopathy (dated by TCRdb to between 2018 and 2021). Background for the entire study: Peripheral blood was collected at initial diagnosis, before any treatment. To identify TCR V-J signatures that set the groups apart, the researchers used a discovery cohort of about a hundred patients, made up of fewer than 50 with Graves' ophthalmopathy and 57 with stable Graves' hyperthyroidism. Prospective prediction of ophthalmopathy was tested in an independent validation cohort of 18 to 20 hyperthyroidism patients and 15 to 17 patients who later progressed to ophthalmopathy. The 100 or so discovery patients were divided at random into training and test sets in a 7:3 ratio. The study also compared thyroid tissue and blood T-cell repertoires from roughly 6 Graves' hyperthyroidism patients. Once sampling was done, hyperthyroidism patients were given methimazole at a starting dose of 30 mg daily, whereas ophthalmopathy patients were given high-dose intravenous methylprednisolone. TCR Vbeta CDR3 sequencing of 130 to 150 peripheral blood samples (fewer than 45 ophthalmopathy, 75 hyperthyroidism and approximately 17 progressor patients) is reported in the paper. Results the study describes overall, beyond this receptor: Blood samples also contained most of the expanded thyroid clonotypes (frequency above 0.001), which suggests that blood repertoires may reflect thyroid immune responses. In validation, the model predicted progression to ophthalmopathy with 55% to 71% sensitivity and approximately 74% specificity, a median of roughly seven months before onset. Sample size was not statistically predetermined, and investigators were not blinded to group allocation. In cross-validation, a model built on a 13 V-J signature told ophthalmopathy apart from stable hyperthyroidism with less than 90% sensitivity and about 81% specificity, and in testing the same model reached 80%/75%.

The TCR beta CDR3 regions were amplified from the RNA transcripts. For the first round of RT-PCR on the TCR CDR3, the HTBI primer set was used together with the Qiagen OneStep RT-PCR kit. Libraries were constructed in a second round of multiplex PCR, after which size selection and purification were performed. Paired-end sequencing of the libraries was performed with 100 bp reads on an Illumina HiSeq2000. The original pipeline was this. Raw data were processed with SOAPnuke, discarding reads with adapters, uncalled bases, mean Phred below 15, or no exact constant-primer or identifier match. High-quality paired reads were merged with COPE v1.2.5, and unique nucleotide sequences were defined as clonotypes. Clonotypes were aligned to IMGT TRBV, TRBD and TRBJ reference segments using MiTCR v1.1. The analysis was restricted to V-J combinations with a frequency above 0.0001, which together covered 99% to 99.2% of the repertoires. A TCS score was defined as the ratio of F50 (clonal expansion) to E x V (chaos), with BLOSUM62-based TCRdist applied between CDR3 peptides within each V-J. Welch's t-statistics and random forest reduced roughly 540 V-J features to 10 to 15, which were used in a naive Bayes classifier (R e1071). Thyroid-blood repertoire similarity was quantified with the Morisita-Horn index. TCRdb took the public reads, trimmed them with fastp at Q25, ran MiXCR for clone calling and kept in-frame beta chains. Rows are combined by CDR3 protein, so each entry shows the most common genes and DNA. Clone size and V and J calls follow TCRdb, not the original study. This sample holds about 59,000 distinct CDR3 sequences; roughly 50% were observed only once. Clones ranked in the top ten supply roughly 3.3% of the sample.

The germline V gene specifies SGHTA as CDR1 and FQGNSA as CDR2. Counted from cysteine to phenylalanine, this CDR3 has 15 amino acids. Only the CDR3 portion is preserved as DNA: 45 bases, with reading frame beginning at the first base. The V end loses 5 bases and the J end loses 0 bases, and a stretch of 11 bases separates them. Ophthalmopathy patients had moderately to severely active disease, Clinical Activity Score of at least 3, NOSPECS grade of at least 4, and duration under 3 months. Patients with uncontrolled infections, other autoimmune diseases, pregnancy or lactation were excluded. Diagnoses were established on the basis of clinical symptoms, serum thyroxine and TRAb, thyroid ultrasound, and orbital computed tomography. PBMCs were isolated from approximately 10 ml of fresh peripheral blood by Ficoll-Paque density gradient centrifugation. Total RNA was extracted with Trizol reagent, and quality was checked on an Agilent 2100 Bioanalyzer.

This clonotype came up a few times. Its antigen remains undetermined. No base-level quality is on record; no much larger clone is a single base apart. The sequencing sample was made of blood. The chain is encoded by TRBV7-2 joined to TRBJ1-3; the D segment cannot be called with confidence. The sequence derives from a woman aged 60 to 75 with Graves' ophthalmopathy. CDR3 protein: CASSQLALSGNTIYF. Here is the DNA: TGTGCCAGCAGCCAACTGGCTCTCTCTGGAAACACCATATATTTT. Full variable domain (CDR3 extended with the reference TRBV7-2 and TRBJ1-3 proteins): GAGVSQSPSNKVTEKGKDVELRCDPISGHTALYWYRQSLGQGLEFLIYFQGNSAPDKSGLPSDRFSAERTGGSVSTLTIQRTQQEDSAVYLCASSQLALSGNTIYFGEGSWLTVV.